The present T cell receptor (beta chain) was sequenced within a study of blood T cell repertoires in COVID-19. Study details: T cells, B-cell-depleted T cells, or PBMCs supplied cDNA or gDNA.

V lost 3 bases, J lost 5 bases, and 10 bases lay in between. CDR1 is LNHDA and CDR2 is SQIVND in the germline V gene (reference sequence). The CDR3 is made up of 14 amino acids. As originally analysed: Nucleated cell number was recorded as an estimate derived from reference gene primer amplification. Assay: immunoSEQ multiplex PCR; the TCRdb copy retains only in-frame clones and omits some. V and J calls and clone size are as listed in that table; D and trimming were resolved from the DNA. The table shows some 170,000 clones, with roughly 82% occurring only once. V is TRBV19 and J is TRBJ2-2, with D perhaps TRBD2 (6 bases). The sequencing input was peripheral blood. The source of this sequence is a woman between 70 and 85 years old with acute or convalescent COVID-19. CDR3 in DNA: TGTGCCAGTAGTATGGTTGGAGGGACCGGGGAGCTGTTTTTT. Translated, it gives CASSMVGGTGELFF.